This T cell receptor beta chain was observed in a study of T cell changes during pregnancy in multiple sclerosis. Clones were sequenced by immunoSEQ multiplex PCR, and TCRdb holds only the in-frame ones, with some missing. The repertoire has approximately 61,000 clones, 91% of them found once; the top ten carry 3% to 4%. Germline CDR1 reads SEHNR; CDR2 reads FQNEAQ (reference sequence). Germline trimming cut 5 bases from V and 3 bases from J; bases unmatched to any gene: 1. CDR3 length equals 13 residues. This receptor was obtained from a female donor in good health, enrolled as a control in a pregnancy study. Sequences were derived from peripheral blood, sampled after pregnancy. This chain connects TRBV7-9 to TRBJ2-3; 8 nucleotides line up with TRBD2. The CDR3 protein is CASSQRETDTQYF. The CDR3 DNA is TGTGCCAGCAGCCAGCGGGAGACAGATACGCAGTATTTT.